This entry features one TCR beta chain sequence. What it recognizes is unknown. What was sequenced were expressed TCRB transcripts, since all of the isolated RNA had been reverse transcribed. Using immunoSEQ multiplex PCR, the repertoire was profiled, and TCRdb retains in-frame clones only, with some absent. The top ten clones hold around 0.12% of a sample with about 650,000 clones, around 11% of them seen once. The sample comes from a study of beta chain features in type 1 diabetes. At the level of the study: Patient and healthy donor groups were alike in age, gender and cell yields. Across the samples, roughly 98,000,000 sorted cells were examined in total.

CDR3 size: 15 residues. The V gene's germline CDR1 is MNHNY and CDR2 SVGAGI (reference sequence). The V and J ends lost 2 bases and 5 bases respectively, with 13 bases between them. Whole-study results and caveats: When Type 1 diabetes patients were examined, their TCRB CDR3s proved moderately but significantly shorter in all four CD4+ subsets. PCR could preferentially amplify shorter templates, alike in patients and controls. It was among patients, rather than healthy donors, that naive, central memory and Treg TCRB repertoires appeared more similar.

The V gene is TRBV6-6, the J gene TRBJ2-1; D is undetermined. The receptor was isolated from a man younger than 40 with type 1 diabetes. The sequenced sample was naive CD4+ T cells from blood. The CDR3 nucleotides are TGTGCCAGCAGTTACCAGGTGGCGGCGAACAATGAGCAGTTCTTC. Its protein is CASSYQVAANNEQFF.